This T cell receptor beta chain derives from a study of CD8 T cells in ankylosing spondylitis. Generation of TCR beta libraries employed quantitative 5'-RACE incorporating molecular barcodes. TCRdb re-called the 5' RACE reads with MiXCR, one entry per CDR3 protein. The sample includes approximately 540,000 distinct CDR3 sequences, over 9.5% of them seen just once. The study's findings and limits: For ankylosing spondylitis blood, a TCR beta motif of about 8 highly homologous variants appeared characteristic.

The germline CDR1 and CDR2 sequences are SNHLY and FYNNEI. This CDR3 has 14 residues. Germline trimming cut 6 bases from V and 1 base from J; bases unmatched to any gene: 2. This clonotype occurred many times. What it binds is unknown. Material: blood, either unsorted or a sorted T cell fraction (not recorded which). The gene calls are TRBV2 and TRBJ2-3, with 9 bases matching TRBD2. This TCR came from a male donor with ankylosing spondylitis. CDR3 nucleotides: TGTGCCAGCAGCTGGACTAGCGGCACAGATACGCAGTATTTT. Translating gives CASSWTSGTDTQYF.